This TCR beta chain emerged from a study of tumor and adjacent non-tumor tissue in lung cancer (dated by TCRdb to between 2017 and 2018). As for the study more broadly: Patients with adenocarcinoma (roughly 12), squamous cell carcinoma (2) and small cell lung cancer (1) were included in the cohort. The approximately 15 enrolled patients, of whom around 10 were men and 5 were women, were aged roughly 31 to 80 years and were diagnosed with TNM stage I to III disease. For each patient, one tumor sample and one normal lung sample were taken, giving approximately 29 paired specimens that underwent TCRbeta CDR3 sequencing. A total of some 130,000,000 productive TCRbeta reads were generated by sequencing, corresponding to an average of roughly 4 million reads per sample. Bulk TCRbeta repertoires were compared between lung tumor tissue and matched distant non-tumor lung tissue obtained from approximately 16 lung cancer patients.

Preparation of the library involved multiplex PCR. Sequencing used an Illumina HiSeq 2500. TCRbeta libraries were constructed through three rounds of nested PCR with primers (Table S4) according to protocols modified from ARM-PCR. Before sequencing, PCR products of 200-500 bp were cut from the gel and purified using the QIAquick gel extraction kit. From the authors' description of their analysis: Reads were cleaned using Trimmomatic, were merged into complete CDR3 sequences using FLASH, and were assigned to V(D)J germline segments using MiTCR. VDJtools was used to compute clonal diversity as the inverse Simpson's index. A read counted as productive if the sequence was in-frame and lacked a premature stop codon. TCRdb ran its own pipeline on the public reads, namely fastp trimming at Q25 and MiXCR clone calling, and kept in-frame beta chains. Every entry covers one CDR3 protein and lists the most common genes and DNA from its rows. The V and J calls follow TCRdb's processing rather than the paper's. This sample comprises about 140,000 distinct CDR3 sequences, approximately 64% of them detected only once. The ten most abundant clones make up 15% to 20% of the sample.

The full study reports these points: The cohort had only about 16 patients, and the authors noted that larger samples and more detailed clinical data are needed. TCR diversity was significantly higher in younger patients, and greater tumor TCR diversity was associated with shorter overall survival and shorter disease-free survival. In normal lung, the top 100 clones accounted for a significantly larger cumulative share of the repertoire than in tumor tissue. Peripheral blood was not sequenced, so blood TCRbeta repertoires were not examined in the lung cancer patients of the study. TCR diversity (inverse Simpson) was significantly higher in tumor than in normal lung tissue (roughly 430 vs 170, P = 0.0075, Mann-Whitney U test). The sequencing platform is not named in the methods, and unique molecular identifiers are not mentioned.

CDR1 MNHEY and CDR2 SVGAGI are derived from the germline V gene. Measured from the cysteine to the phenylalanine, the CDR3 is 15 residues long. Here the CDR3 DNA is all that survives: 45 bases in frame from base 1. To note about this clonotype: No antigen is known for it. The junction and the germline gene differ at one end; a read error may be behind it.

Bulk unsorted tissue served as the source for RNA extraction, and RNA quality was assessed using a NanoDrop ND-1000 and an Agilent 2100. All donors had newly diagnosed lung cancer, had not received prior chemotherapy, and were admitted for thoracic surgery in China between August and November 2014. The study excluded patients who had received radiotherapy or chemotherapy before or who had another cancer at the same time. Surgical tissue pieces of roughly 1-2 cm3 were preserved in RNAlater solution and were kept at -80 degrees C until use. In this chain, TRBV6-5 is recombined with TRBJ1-6, with the D segment identity uncertain. This clonotype was sampled from a man between 60 and 70 years old with small cell lung cancer. Sequencing used lung tumor tissue. The CDR3 protein sequence reads: CVSSYSGAWNSPLHF. The base sequence is TGTGTCAGCAGTTACTCAGGTGCCTGGAATTCACCCCTCCACTTT.